This T cell receptor (beta chain) was retrieved from a study of CD8 T cells in ankylosing spondylitis. Study-wide results and caveats: Reportedly, matched ankylosing spondylitis synovial fluid was significantly enriched for disease-linked clones. The authors found the disease-linked clones to be CD8+ and relatively rare in peripheral blood. What seemed typical of ankylosing spondylitis blood was a TCR beta motif built from about 8 highly homologous variants.

Per the germline V gene, CDR1 is SGHRS and CDR2 is YFSETQ. The CDR3 is 13 residues long. The V end lost 4 bases, the J end lost 6 bases, and 10 bases lay between the germline ends. This clonotype was counted many times. Its specificity is not known. In making TCR beta libraries, quantitative 5'-RACE with molecular barcodes was used. TCRdb recomputed calls from the 5' RACE reads with MiXCR, one row per CDR3 protein. The sample records tens of thousands of distinct CDR3 sequences, around 10% being singletons. This sequence originates from a male donor with ankylosing spondylitis or in good health (not recorded which). The chain uses TRBV5-1 and TRBJ2-2; D gene uncertain. The sample consisted of blood, either unsorted or a sorted T cell fraction (not recorded which). The CDR3 nucleotides read TGCGCCAGCAGCCTAGGAAGTCCCGGGGAGCTGTTTTTT. Translated: CASSLGSPGELFF.